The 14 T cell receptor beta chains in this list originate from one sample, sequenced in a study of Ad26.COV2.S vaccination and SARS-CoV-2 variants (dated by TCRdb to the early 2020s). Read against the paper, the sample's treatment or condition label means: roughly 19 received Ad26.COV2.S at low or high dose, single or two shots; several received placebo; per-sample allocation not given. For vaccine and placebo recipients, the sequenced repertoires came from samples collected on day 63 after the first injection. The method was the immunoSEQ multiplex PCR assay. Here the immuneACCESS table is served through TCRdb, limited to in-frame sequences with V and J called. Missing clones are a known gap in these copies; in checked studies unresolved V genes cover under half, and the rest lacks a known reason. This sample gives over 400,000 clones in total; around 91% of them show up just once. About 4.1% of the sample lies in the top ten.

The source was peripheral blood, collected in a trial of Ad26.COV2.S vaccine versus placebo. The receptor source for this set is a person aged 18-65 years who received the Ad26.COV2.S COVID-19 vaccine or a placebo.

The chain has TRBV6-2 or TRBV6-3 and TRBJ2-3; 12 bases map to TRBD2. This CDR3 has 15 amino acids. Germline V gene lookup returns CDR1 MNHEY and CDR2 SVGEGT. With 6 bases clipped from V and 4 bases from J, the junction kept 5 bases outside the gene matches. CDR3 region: CASSRASGRADTQYF. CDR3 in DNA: TGTGCCAGCAGCAGGGCTAGCGGGAGGGCAGATACGCAGTATTTT.

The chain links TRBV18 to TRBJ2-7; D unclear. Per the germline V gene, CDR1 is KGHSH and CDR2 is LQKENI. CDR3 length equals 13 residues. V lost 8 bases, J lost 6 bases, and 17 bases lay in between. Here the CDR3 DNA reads TGTGCCAGCCAGGTTGTCGCGGTCGGCGAGCAGTACTTC. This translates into CASQVVAVGEQYF.

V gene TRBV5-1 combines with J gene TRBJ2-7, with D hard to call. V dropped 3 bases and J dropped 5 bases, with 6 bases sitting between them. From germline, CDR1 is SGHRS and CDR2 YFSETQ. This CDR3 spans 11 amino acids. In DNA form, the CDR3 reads TGCGCCAGCAGCTCCCCCGACGAGCAGTACTTC. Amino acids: CASSSPDEQYF.

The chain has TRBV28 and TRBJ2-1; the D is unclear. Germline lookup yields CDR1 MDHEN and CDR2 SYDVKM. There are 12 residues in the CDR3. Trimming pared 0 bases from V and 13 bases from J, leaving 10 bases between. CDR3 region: CASSLWRTVQFF. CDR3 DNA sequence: TGTGCCAGCAGTTTATGGAGAACAGTTCAGTTCTTC. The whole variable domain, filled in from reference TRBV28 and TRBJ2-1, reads DVKVTQSSRYLVKRTGEKVFLECVQDMDHENMFWYRQDPGLGLRLIYFSYDVKMKEKGDIPEGYSVSREKKERFSLILESASTNQTSMYLCASSLWRTVQFFGPGTRLTVL.

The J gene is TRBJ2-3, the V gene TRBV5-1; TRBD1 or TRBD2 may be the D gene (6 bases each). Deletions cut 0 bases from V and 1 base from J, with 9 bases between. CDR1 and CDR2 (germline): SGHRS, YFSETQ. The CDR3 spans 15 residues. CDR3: CASSLVGGRTDTQYF. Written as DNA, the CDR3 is TGCGCCAGCAGCTTGGTGGGGGGCCGCACAGATACGCAGTATTTT.

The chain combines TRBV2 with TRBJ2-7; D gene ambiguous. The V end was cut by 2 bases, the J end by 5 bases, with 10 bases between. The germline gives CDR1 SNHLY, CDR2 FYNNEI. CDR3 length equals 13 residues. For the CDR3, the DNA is TGTGCCAGCAGTGAAAGTAGGGTTGACGAGCAGTACTTC. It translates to CASSESRVDEQYF.

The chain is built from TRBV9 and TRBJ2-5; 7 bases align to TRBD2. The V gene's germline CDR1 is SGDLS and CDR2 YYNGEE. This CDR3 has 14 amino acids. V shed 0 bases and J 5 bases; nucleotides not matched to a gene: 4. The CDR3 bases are TGTGCCAGCAGCGTAGGGACTAGGTGGGAGACCCAGTACTTC. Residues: CASSVGTRWETQYF. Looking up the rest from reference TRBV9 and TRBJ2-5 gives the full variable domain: DSGVTQTPKHLITATGQRVTLRCSPRSGDLSVYWYQQSLDQGLQFLIQYYNGEERAKGNILERFSAQQFPDLHSELNLSSLELGDSALYFCASSVGTRWETQYFGPGTRLLVL.

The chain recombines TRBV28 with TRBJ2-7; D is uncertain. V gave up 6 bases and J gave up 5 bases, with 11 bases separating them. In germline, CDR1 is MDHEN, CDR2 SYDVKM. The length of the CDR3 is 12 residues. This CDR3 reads CASSFKKDEQYF. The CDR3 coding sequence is TGTGCCAGCAGCTTCAAGAAGGACGAGCAGTACTTC.

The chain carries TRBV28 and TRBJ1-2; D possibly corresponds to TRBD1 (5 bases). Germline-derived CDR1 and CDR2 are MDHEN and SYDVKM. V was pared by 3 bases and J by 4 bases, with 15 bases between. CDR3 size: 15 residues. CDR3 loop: CASSLLGAGVYGYTF. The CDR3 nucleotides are TGTGCCAGCAGTTTGTTAGGGGCGGGAGTCTATGGCTACACCTTC.

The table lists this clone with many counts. Here the CDR3 DNA reads TGTGCCAGCAGCTTAATGAACTATGGCTACACCTTC. This codes for CASSLMNYGYTF. The chain employs TRBV11-2 and TRBJ1-2; no reliable D call. The CDR3 extends over 12 amino acids. Germline assignment: CDR1 SGHAT and CDR2 FQNNGV. The V and J ends lost 2 bases and 2 bases respectively, with 3 bases between them.

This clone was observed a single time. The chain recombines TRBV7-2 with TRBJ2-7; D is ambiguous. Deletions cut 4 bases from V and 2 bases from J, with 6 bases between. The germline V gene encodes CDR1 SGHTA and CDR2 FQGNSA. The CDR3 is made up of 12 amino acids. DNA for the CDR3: TGTGCCAGCAGCTCGAACCCCTACGAGCAGTACTTC. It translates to CASSSNPYEQYF.

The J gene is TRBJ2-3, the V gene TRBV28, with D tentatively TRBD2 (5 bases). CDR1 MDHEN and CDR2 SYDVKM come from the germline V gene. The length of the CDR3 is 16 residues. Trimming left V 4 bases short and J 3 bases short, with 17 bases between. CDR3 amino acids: CASSSVTWPGTDTQYF. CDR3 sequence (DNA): TGTGCCAGCAGTTCCGTGACGTGGCCGGGGACAGATACGCAGTATTTT.

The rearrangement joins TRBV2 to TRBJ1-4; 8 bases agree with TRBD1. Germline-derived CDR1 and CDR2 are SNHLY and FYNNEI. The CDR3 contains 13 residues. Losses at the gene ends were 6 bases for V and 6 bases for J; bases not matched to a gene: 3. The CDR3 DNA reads TGTGCCAGCAGCAACAGGGGGGATGAAAAACTGTTTTTT. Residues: CASSNRGDEKLFF.

The CDR3 coding sequence is TGTGCCAGCAGCACGGCGACGGGTGCTGAAGCTTTCTTT. Its translation is CASSTATGAEAFF. The rearrangement joins TRBV6-5 to TRBJ1-1; no firm D call. Germline V gives CDR1 MNHEY, CDR2 SVGAGI. The germline V and J ends were trimmed by 6 bases and 6 bases, with 14 bases remaining between them. This CDR3 has 13 residues.